The T cell receptor (beta chain) under discussion was sequenced for a study of regulatory T cells. Findings and limits, study-wide: Hydrophobic residues at CDR3 positions 6 and 7 were enriched in conventional CD4+ T cells of CD3G-deficient patients.

The PCR used 52 TRBV and 13 TRBJ primers. Sequencing used immunoSEQ multiplex PCR; TCRdb keeps in-frame clones, though not all of them. This table has about 30,000 clones, 85% to 95% appearing once. Patients aged 2 to 39 years had fewer naive T cells. Comments on this clone: The antigen is not known.

Trimming removed 7 bases from V and 5 bases from J, with 18 bases in between. In germline, CDR1 is MNHNS, CDR2 SASEGT. This CDR3 has 15 amino acids. The rearrangement links TRBV6-1 to TRBJ2-1; TRBD1 is a possible D gene (7 bases). Material: conventional CD4+ T cells sorted from blood. The source of this sequence is a person aged 18-29 years with CD3G deficiency. The CDR3 is CASTGGTTGDNEQFF. The CDR3 nucleotides are TGTGCCAGCACCGGGGGAACAACAGGGGACAATGAGCAGTTCTTC.